The rows below give T cell receptor beta chains drawn from one sample of a study of control samples from healthy donors and cancer patients. Assay used: immunoSEQ multiplex PCR; TCRdb lists only in-frame clones, some missing. The table records 85,000 to 95,000 clones, approximately 90% of them present only once. The sample taken for sequencing was blood. These receptors were obtained from a woman aged 25-40 years in good health. CDR3s include the opening cysteine and the closing phenylalanine or tryptophan.

v_call | cdr3_aa
TRBV12-3/TRBV12-4 | CASSLGLNEQFF
TRBV5-1 | CASRAENTGELFF
TRBV6-5 | CASSQTAGVYEQYF
TRBV7-9 | CASSFGQGVTPLHF
TRBV6-1 | CASREEGRGEHF
TRBV30 | CAYTLGSGYNEQFF
TRBV19 | CASSIASGVQETQYF
TRBV11-3 | CASSLDGNTDTQYF
TRBV19 | CASSINRDRGNGYTF
TRBV19 | CATSTAGTYNEKLFF
TRBV19 | CASSILGSLRNQPQHF
TRBV20-1 | CSARSSKLFF
TRBV25-1 | CASGDPRGKNIQYF
TRBV9 | CASSDPRGETGELFF
TRBV3-1/TRBV3-2 | CASSLSWSWTAYNEQFF
TRBV27 | CASSRGPLAGNNEQFF
TRBV11-3 | CASSSGQGSTEAFF